The 15 T cell receptor beta chains in this list originate from one sample, sequenced in a study of OX40 agonist ivuxolimab in advanced cancers. The repertoire was sequenced with immunoSEQ multiplex PCR; TCRdb's copy has only in-frame clones and lacks some. The table shows under 65,000 clones, with 89% occurring only once. The material sequenced was CD4+ or CD8+ T cells sorted from blood, taken in a trial of the OX40 agonist ivuxolimab. These receptors came from an adult with an advanced solid tumor such as melanoma, head and neck, liver or kidney cancer.

V and J are TRBV11-3 and TRBJ2-2; D unclear. The germline CDR1 and CDR2 sequences are SGHNT and YENEEA. V gave up 1 base and J gave up 0 bases, with 3 bases separating them. The CDR3 runs 14 residues. CDR3 protein: CASSLGANTGELFF. The CDR3 DNA is TGTGCCAGCAGCTTAGGGGCGAACACCGGGGAGCTGTTTTTT.

CDR3 in DNA: TGTGCCAGCAGTTTTTTGGGTGGTGGGGCCAACGTCCTGACTTTC. It yields the protein CASSFLGGGANVLTF. The chain recombines TRBV27 with TRBJ2-6, with D uncertain. The CDR3 is 15 residues long. Between the trimmed V and J ends, which lost 3 bases and 3 bases, there was a span of 9 bases. CDR1 MNHEY and CDR2 SMNVEV come from the germline V gene (reference sequence).

The chain joins TRBV30 to TRBJ1-1; D remains unclear. CDR1 GTSNPN and CDR2 SVGIG come from the germline V gene (reference sequence). Trimming left V 0 bases short and J 8 bases short, with 10 bases between. The CDR3 is made up of 12 amino acids. This chain's CDR3 is CAWSVFGREAFF. The CDR3 bases are TGTGCCTGGAGTGTTTTCGGTCGAGAAGCTTTCTTT.

The rearrangement joins TRBV19 to TRBJ1-3; D ambiguous. The V gene lost 2 bases and the J gene lost 5 bases, with 13 bases spanning the gap. The CDR3 sequence is 15 residues long. Per the germline V gene, CDR1 is LNHDA and CDR2 is SQIVND (reference sequence). This CDR3 reads CASSIISLRRNTIYF. CDR3 DNA sequence: TGTGCCAGTAGTATAATATCTCTTCGAAGAAACACCATATATTTT.

This clone occurred a few times. V and J are TRBV9 and TRBJ2-7, with D maybe TRBD2 (6 bases). This CDR3 is built from 15 residues. Trimming left V 3 bases short and J 2 bases short, with 15 bases between. Per the germline V gene, CDR1 is SGDLS and CDR2 is YYNGEE. DNA for the CDR3: TGTGCCAGCAGCGAGGGGACTGGGAAAACCTACGAGCAGTACTTC. It specifies CASSEGTGKTYEQYF.

The chain recombines TRBV7-9 with TRBJ2-1; the D is unclear. This CDR3 is 14 amino acids long. The germline V gene has CDR1 SEHNR and CDR2 FQNEAQ (reference sequence). V was pared by 5 bases and J by 8 bases, with 16 bases between. The CDR3 nucleotides read TGTGCCAGCAGCCCCCCTGCTAGTCTGGATGAGCAGTTCTTC. This sequence encodes CASSPPASLDEQFF.

The chain is built from TRBV7-3 and TRBJ2-3, with TRBD2 matching over 11 bases. V trimming: 4 bases; J trimming: 2 bases; junction bases outside the gene matches: 5. Germline CDR1 reads SGHTA; CDR2 reads FQGTGA. CDR3 length: 16 residues. This CDR3 reads CASSYGLAGHTDTQYF. In DNA, the CDR3 is TGTGCCAGCAGCTATGGACTAGCGGGCCACACAGATACGCAGTATTTT.

This chain joins TRBV4-3 and TRBJ2-1; D possibly uses TRBD1 or TRBD2 (5 bases each). Germline values: CDR1 LGHNA, CDR2 YSLEER. This CDR3 is 18 amino acids long. Trimming pared 0 bases from V and 3 bases from J, leaving 18 bases between. The CDR3 bases are TGCGCCAGCAGCCAAGAATATCACGGGACCAACATCTACAATGAGCAGTTCTTC. It translates to CASSQEYHGTNIYNEQFF.

The CDR3 sequence: CASSDSNRRGQGYGYTF. The CDR3 DNA reads TGTGCCAGCAGTGACTCTAACAGACGGGGCCAAGGCTATGGCTACACCTTC. The chain uses TRBV6-4 and TRBJ1-2, with D perhaps TRBD1 (5 bases). CDR1 is MRHNA and CDR2 is SNTAGT in the germline V gene. Trimming stripped 0 bases from V and 4 bases from J, with 18 bases between. The CDR3 runs 17 residues.

This clone is labeled large (0.1 to 1%). The chain uses TRBV30 and TRBJ1-1; the D gene is possibly TRBD1 (6 bases). Germline-derived CDR1 and CDR2 are GTSNPN and SVGIG (reference sequence). Trimming shortened V by 2 bases and J by 10 bases, and 14 bases separated the two germline ends. The CDR3 extends over 12 amino acids. The CDR3 loop reads CAWSFRDIRAFF. In DNA form, the CDR3 reads TGTGCCTGGAGTTTCCGGGACATTCGAGCTTTCTTT.

The V call is TRBV29-1, the J call TRBJ1-1; D gene uncertain. The germline CDR1 and CDR2 sequences are SQVTM and ANQGSEA. The CDR3 consists of 10 residues. V lost 7 bases and J lost 5, with 8 bases in between. The CDR3 region is CSAPGTEAFF. CDR3 nucleotide sequence: TGCAGCGCCCCGGGTACTGAAGCTTTCTTT.

The rearrangement uses TRBV30 and TRBJ2-2; D ambiguous. The length of the CDR3 is 11 residues. The germline V and J ends were trimmed by 1 base and 7 bases, with 4 bases remaining between them. Germline CDR1 reads GTSNPN; CDR2 reads SVGIG (reference sequence). In DNA form, the CDR3 reads TGTGCCTGGAGTGGAGGCGGGGAGCTGTTTTTT. Amino acids: CAWSGGGELFF.

V and J are TRBV4-1 and TRBJ2-3; perhaps TRBD2 as D (6 bases). CDR1 is MGHRA and CDR2 is YSYEKL in the germline V gene. V was pared by 1 base and J by 10 bases, with 24 bases between. The CDR3 length is 17 residues. This CDR3 reads CASSQGLRSGLTGAQYF. CDR3 DNA: TGCGCCAGCAGCCAAGGATTGCGTAGCGGTCTAACTGGGGCGCAGTATTTT.

The genes are TRBV4-2 and TRBJ1-2; TRBD1 is a possible D gene (6 bases). The V end was cut by 0 bases, the J end by 8 bases, with 16 bases between. There are 15 residues in the CDR3. Germline V lookup: CDR1 LGHNA, CDR2 YNFKEQ. Here the CDR3 DNA reads TGTGCCAGCAGCCAAGATAAAGGGACACCGCTAGGCTACACCTTC. It encodes CASSQDKGTPLGYTF.

The V and J genes are TRBV28 and TRBJ1-4; D is undetermined. V was clipped by 6 bases and J by 0 bases, with 11 bases between them. The germline CDR1 and CDR2 sequences are MDHEN and SYDVKM. CDR3 length equals 15 residues. CDR3 sequence (DNA): TGTGCCAGCAGATTGGGTCAAGCAACTAATGAAAAACTGTTTTTT. Amino acid sequence: CASRLGQATNEKLFF.